This T cell receptor (beta chain) is drawn from a study of graft-versus-host responses after intestinal transplantation. On the study more broadly: The transplants performed in recipients were multivisceral, liver-intestinal, or isolated intestinal.

Clones were read by immunoSEQ multiplex PCR, and TCRdb kept only the in-frame ones, dropping some. The table shows more than 50,000 clones, with around 90% occurring only once. About this clone itself: The antigen remains undetermined.

Study-wide points: Investigators detected GvH clones in recipient marrow, with some emerging earlier in ileum or blood. Where graft-donor T cell macrochimerism was present, patients had high graft-versus-host to host-versus-graft clonal ratios in allografts.

Germline V CDR1 and CDR2: SNHLY, FYNNEI. V was pared by 4 bases and J by 1 base, with 1 base of the junction left unmatched. There are 14 residues in the CDR3. Both intraepithelial and lamina propria lymphocytes were released by processing graft tissue. This clonotype was sampled from a human patient who received an intestinal transplant, so some T cells may come from the graft donor. V usage is TRBV2 and J usage is TRBJ2-3, with TRBD2 matching over 8 bases. The specimen was ileum tissue, collected 350 to 400 days after transplant. CDR3 in DNA: TGTGCCAGCAGTGGGCGGGGGGGCACAGATACGCAGTATTTT. Protein: CASSGRGGTDTQYF.